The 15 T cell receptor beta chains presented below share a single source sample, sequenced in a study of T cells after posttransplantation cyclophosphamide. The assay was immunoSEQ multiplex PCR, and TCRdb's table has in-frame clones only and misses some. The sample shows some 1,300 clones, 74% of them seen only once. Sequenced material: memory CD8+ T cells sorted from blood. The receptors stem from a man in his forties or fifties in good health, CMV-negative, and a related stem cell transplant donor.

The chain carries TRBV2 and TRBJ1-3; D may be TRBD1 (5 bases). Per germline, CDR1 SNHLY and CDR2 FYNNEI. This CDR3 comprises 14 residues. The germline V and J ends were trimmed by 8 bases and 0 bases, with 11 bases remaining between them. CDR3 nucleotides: TGTGCCAGCGCGGGACCTTCCTCTGGAAACACCATATATTTT. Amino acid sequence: CASAGPSSGNTIYF.

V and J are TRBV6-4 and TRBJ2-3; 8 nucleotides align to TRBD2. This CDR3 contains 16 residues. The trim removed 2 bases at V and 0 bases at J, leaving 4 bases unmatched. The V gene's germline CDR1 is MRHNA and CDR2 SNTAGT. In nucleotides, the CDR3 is TGTGCCAGCAGTGACGGGGCGGGGGGAAGCACAGATACGCAGTATTTT. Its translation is CASSDGAGGSTDTQYF.

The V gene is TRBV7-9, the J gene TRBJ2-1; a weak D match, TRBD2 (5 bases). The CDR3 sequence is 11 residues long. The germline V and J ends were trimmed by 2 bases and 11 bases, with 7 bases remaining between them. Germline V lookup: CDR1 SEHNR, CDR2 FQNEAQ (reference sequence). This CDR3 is CASSLPSKQFF. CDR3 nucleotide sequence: TGTGCCAGCAGCTTACCTAGCAAGCAGTTCTTC.

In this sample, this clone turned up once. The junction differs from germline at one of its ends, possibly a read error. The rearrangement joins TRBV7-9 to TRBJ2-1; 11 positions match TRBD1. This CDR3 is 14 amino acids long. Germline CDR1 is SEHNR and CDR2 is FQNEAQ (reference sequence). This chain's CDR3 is CASTLPDRGHEQFF. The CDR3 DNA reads TGTGCCAGCACCTTACCGGACAGGGGGCATGAGCAGTTCTTC.

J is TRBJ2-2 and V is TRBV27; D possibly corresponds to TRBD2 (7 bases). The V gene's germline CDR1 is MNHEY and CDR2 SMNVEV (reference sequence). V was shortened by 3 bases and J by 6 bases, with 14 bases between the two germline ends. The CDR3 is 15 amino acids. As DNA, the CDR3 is TGTGCCAGCAGTTTTATGAGCGGGACACCCGGGGAGCTGTTTTTT. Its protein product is CASSFMSGTPGELFF.

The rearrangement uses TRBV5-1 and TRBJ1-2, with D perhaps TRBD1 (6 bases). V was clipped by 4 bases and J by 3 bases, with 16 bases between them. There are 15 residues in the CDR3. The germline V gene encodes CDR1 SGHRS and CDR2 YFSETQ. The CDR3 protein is CASSLRGGRDYGYTF. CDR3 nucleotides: TGCGCCAGCAGCCTACGCGGGGGCCGCGACTATGGCTACACCTTC.

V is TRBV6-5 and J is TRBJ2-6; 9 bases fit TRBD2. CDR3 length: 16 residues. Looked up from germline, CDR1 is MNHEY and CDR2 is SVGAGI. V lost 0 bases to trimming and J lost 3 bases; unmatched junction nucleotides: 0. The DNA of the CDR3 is TGTGCCAGCAGTTACTCTAGCGGGAGTGGGGCCAACGTCCTGACTTTC. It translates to CASSYSSGSGANVLTF.

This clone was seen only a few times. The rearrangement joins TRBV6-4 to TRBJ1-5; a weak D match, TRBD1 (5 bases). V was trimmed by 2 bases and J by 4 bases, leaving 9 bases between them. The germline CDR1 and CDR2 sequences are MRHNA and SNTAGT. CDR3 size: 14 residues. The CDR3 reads CASSDGQGNQPQHF. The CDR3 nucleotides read TGTGCCAGCAGTGACGGGCAGGGAAATCAGCCCCAGCATTTT.

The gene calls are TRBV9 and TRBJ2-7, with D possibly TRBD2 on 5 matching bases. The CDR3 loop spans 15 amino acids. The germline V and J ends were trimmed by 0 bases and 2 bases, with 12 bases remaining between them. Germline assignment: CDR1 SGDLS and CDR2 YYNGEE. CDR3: CASSVGPSGTYEQYF. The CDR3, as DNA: TGTGCCAGCAGCGTAGGTCCTTCGGGGACCTACGAGCAGTACTTC.

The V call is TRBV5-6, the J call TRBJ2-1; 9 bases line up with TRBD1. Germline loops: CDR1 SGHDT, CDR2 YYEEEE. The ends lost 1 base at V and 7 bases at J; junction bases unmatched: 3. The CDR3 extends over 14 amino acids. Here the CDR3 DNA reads TGTGCCAGCAGCTTGAAAGGGACAGGGAATGAGCAGTTCTTC. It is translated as CASSLKGTGNEQFF.

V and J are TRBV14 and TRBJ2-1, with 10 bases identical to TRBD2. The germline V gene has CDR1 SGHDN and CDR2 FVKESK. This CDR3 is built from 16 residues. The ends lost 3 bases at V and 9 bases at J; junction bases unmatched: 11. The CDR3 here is CASSHLPSGGGGEQFF. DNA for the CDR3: TGTGCCAGCAGCCATCTTCCTAGCGGGGGCGGGGGTGAGCAGTTCTTC.

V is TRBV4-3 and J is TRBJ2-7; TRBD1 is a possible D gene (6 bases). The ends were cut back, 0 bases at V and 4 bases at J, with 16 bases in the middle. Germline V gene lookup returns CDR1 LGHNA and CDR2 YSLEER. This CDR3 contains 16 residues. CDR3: CASSQDVDSDFYEQYF. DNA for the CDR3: TGCGCCAGCAGCCAAGATGTGGACAGCGACTTTTACGAGCAGTACTTC.

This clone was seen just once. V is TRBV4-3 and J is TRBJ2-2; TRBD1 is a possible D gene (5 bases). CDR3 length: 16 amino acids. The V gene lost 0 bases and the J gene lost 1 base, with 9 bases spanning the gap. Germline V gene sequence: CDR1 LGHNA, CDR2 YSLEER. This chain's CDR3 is CASSQERDRNTGELFF. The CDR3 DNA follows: TGCGCCAGCAGCCAAGAGAGAGACAGGAACACCGGGGAGCTGTTTTTT.

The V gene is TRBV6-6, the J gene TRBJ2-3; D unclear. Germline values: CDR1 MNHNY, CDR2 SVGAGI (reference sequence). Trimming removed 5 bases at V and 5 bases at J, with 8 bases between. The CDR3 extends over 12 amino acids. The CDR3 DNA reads TGTGCCAGCAGTCCATCACTAGATACGCAGTATTTT. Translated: CASSPSLDTQYF.

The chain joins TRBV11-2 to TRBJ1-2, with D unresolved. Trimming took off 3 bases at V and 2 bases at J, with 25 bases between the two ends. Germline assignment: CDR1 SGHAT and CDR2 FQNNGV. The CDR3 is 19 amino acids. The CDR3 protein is CASSLHGRLQQGRNYGYTF. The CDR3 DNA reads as TGTGCCAGCAGCTTGCATGGGCGTTTGCAGCAAGGCCGCAACTATGGCTACACCTTC. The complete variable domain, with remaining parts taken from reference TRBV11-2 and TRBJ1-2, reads EAGVAQSPRYKIIEKRQSVAFWCNPISGHATLYWYQQILGQGPKLLIQFQNNGVVDDSQLPKDRFSAERLKGVDSTLKIQPAKLEDSAVYLCASSLHGRLQQGRNYGYTFGSGTRLTVV.